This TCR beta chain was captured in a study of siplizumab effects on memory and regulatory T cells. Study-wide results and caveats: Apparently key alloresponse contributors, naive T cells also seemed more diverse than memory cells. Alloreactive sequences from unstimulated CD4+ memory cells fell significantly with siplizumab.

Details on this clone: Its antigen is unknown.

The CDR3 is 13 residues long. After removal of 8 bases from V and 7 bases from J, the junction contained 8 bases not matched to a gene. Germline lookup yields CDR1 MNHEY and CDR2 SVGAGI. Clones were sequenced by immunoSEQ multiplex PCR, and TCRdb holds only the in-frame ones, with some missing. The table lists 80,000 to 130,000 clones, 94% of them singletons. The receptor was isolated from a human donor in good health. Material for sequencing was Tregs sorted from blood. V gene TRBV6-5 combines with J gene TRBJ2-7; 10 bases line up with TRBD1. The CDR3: CASSRQGAWEQYF. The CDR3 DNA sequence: TGTGCCAGCTCTAGACAGGGGGCGTGGGAGCAGTACTTC.